This T cell receptor (beta chain) was captured in a study of blood T cell repertoires in COVID-19. At the level of the study: Samples taken during acute and convalescent COVID-19 were collected in the United States, Italy and Spain. Sample material is recorded as cDNA or gDNA derived from T cells, B-cell-depleted T cells, or PBMCs.

As processed by the authors: Reference gene primer amplification yielded estimated nucleated cell counts. TCRdb's copy holds only in-frame clones and misses some; the assay was immunoSEQ multiplex PCR. V and J calls and clone size are those listed in that table; D and trimming were worked out from the DNA. The sample holds about half a million clones; 80% to 90% are singletons and the top ten take roughly 3.2%. There are 14 residues in the CDR3. Looked up from germline, CDR1 is KGHSH and CDR2 is LQKENI. With V trimmed by 6 bases and J by 2 bases, 6 bases remained unmatched. This rearrangement joins TRBV18 to TRBJ1-2, with 7 bases matching TRBD1. What was sequenced was peripheral blood. The sequence was obtained from a human donor in a cohort sampled during active COVID-19. The DNA of the CDR3 is TGTGCCAGCTCCCCGCAGGGGGTGAACTATGGCTACACCTTC. Its translation: CASSPQGVNYGYTF.